This record concerns one T cell receptor (beta chain) sequence. Its cognate antigen is unknown. These data originate in a study of OX40 agonist ivuxolimab in advanced cancers. Study-wide context: A history of anti-PD-1, anti-PD-L1 or anti-CTLA-4 therapy was acceptable, and roughly 40% had some. The study, taken as a whole, reports: Averaged across samples, CD8+ T cells carried more expanded clones than CD4+ did.

Baseline was the first blood sampling point, followed by cycle 4 day 1 and cycle 7 day 1. The V end was cut by 0 bases, the J end by 6 bases, with 15 bases between. There are 16 residues in the CDR3. Germline values: CDR1 MNHNS, CDR2 SASEGT. The assay was immunoSEQ multiplex PCR, and TCRdb's table has in-frame clones only and misses some. This table holds around 79,000 clones, 88% found once. The TCR sequence derives from an adult with an advanced solid tumor such as melanoma, head and neck, liver or kidney cancer. Specimen: CD4+ or CD8+ T cells sorted from blood, collected in a trial of the OX40 agonist ivuxolimab. The gene calls are TRBV6-1 and TRBJ1-5, with a tentative D call TRBD1 (6 bases). CDR3 region: CASSEARRGVGQPQHF. CDR3 sequence (DNA): TGTGCCAGCAGTGAAGCTAGGAGGGGGGTGGGTCAGCCCCAGCATTTT.